This passage covers 5 T cell receptor beta chains from one sample sequenced in a study of blood T cell repertoires in COVID-19 (dated by TCRdb to between 2020 and 2021). The library relied on the immunoSEQ multiplex PCR assay. TCRdb provides this immuneACCESS table in a form limited to in-frame rearrangements. Some clones are lacking; in checked studies, under half of them reflect an unresolved V gene, and why the rest are absent is not known. In this sample the table shows roughly 260,000 clones, 86% of which occur a single time. The ten most abundant clones make up over 7.5% of the sample. The sequencing sample was made of peripheral blood. Receptors were obtained from a man between 40 and 49 years old who had recovered from COVID-19.

V usage is TRBV27 and J usage is TRBJ1-3; no definite D call. V dropped 5 bases and J dropped 0 bases, with 11 bases sitting between them. The CDR3 sequence is 15 residues long. Per germline, CDR1 MNHEY and CDR2 SMNVEV (reference sequence). The CDR3 here is CASSLTRLSGNTIYF. The CDR3 DNA follows: TGTGCCAGCAGTCTAACTCGCCTCTCTGGAAACACCATATATTTT.

V usage is TRBV7-3 and J usage is TRBJ2-2, with 7 bases matching TRBD2. V lost 8 bases to trimming and J lost 6 bases; unmatched junction nucleotides: 15. The V gene's germline CDR1 is SGHTA and CDR2 FQGTGA. The CDR3 length is 16 residues. The CDR3 DNA sequence: TGTGCCAGCTCAAAGCCTAGCGGAGGATGGTCCGGGGAGCTGTTTTTT. Translated: CASSKPSGGWSGELFF.

The rearrangement uses TRBV12-5 and TRBJ2-3, with D unresolved. CDR1 and CDR2 (germline): LGHNT, FRNRAP. This CDR3 has 13 residues. V was shortened by 3 bases and J by 4 bases, with 8 bases between the two germline ends. This chain's CDR3 is CASGLEVSDTQYF. The CDR3 coding sequence is TGTGCTAGTGGTTTAGAGGTGTCAGATACGCAGTATTTT.

This clone has a single count. The chain carries TRBV5-1 and TRBJ2-5, with D possibly matching TRBD2 (6 bases). This CDR3 is 14 amino acids long. Germline V gene sequence: CDR1 SGHRS, CDR2 YFSETQ. V was pared by 2 bases and J by 5 bases, with 13 bases between. CDR3 region: CASSFSTRKETQYF. The CDR3 bases are TGCGCCAGCAGCTTTTCGACTAGGAAGGAGACCCAGTACTTC. The variable domain in full, completed from reference TRBV5-1 and TRBJ2-5, reads KAGVTQTPRYLIKTRGQQVTLSCSPISGHRSVSWYQQTPGQGLQFLFEYFSETQRNKGNFPGRFSGRQFSNSRSEMNVSTLELGDSALYLCASSFSTRKETQYFGPGTRLLVL.

The chain combines TRBV6-6 with TRBJ2-3, with TRBD2 matching over 8 bases. The CDR3 is 15 residues long. The V and J ends lost 6 bases and 0 bases, in that order; junction bases with no gene match: 5. CDR1 is MNHNY and CDR2 is SVGAGI in the germline V gene (reference sequence). CDR3 in amino acids: CASRNSGISTDTQYF. The CDR3 coding sequence is TGTGCCAGCAGGAATAGCGGGATAAGCACAGATACGCAGTATTTT.